The sample holds one count of the clone carrying this TCR beta chain. These data come from a study of blood T cell repertoires in COVID-19. Study in general: Samples came from the United States, Italy and Spain, spanning acute and convalescent COVID-19. In each case, the material was cDNA or gDNA derived from T cells, B-cell-depleted T cells, or PBMCs.

The CDR3 runs to 14 residues. V was cut by 1 base and J by 1 base, with 5 bases left in between. Germline CDR1 reads MDHEN; CDR2 reads SYDVKM. Authors' methods: Researchers report that nucleated cell counts were estimated from reference gene primer amplification. Libraries were prepared by immunoSEQ multiplex PCR; TCRdb keeps only in-frame clonotypes and omits some of them. The V and J calls and the clone size are those of that table, but D and trimming were determined from the DNA. The sample carries about 42,000 clones, around 80% recorded once. The gene calls are TRBV28 and TRBJ1-3; D uncertain. Sequenced: peripheral blood. The receptor comes from a man at least 80 years old with acute or convalescent COVID-19. In DNA form, the CDR3 reads TGTGCCAGCAGTTTATCCGGGTCTGGAAACACCATATATTTT. It translates to CASSLSGSGNTIYF. The complete variable domain, with remaining parts taken from reference TRBV28 and TRBJ1-3, reads DVKVTQSSRYLVKRTGEKVFLECVQDMDHENMFWYRQDPGLGLRLIYFSYDVKMKEKGDIPEGYSVSREKKERFSLILESASTNQTSMYLCASSLSGSGNTIYFGEGSWLTVV.